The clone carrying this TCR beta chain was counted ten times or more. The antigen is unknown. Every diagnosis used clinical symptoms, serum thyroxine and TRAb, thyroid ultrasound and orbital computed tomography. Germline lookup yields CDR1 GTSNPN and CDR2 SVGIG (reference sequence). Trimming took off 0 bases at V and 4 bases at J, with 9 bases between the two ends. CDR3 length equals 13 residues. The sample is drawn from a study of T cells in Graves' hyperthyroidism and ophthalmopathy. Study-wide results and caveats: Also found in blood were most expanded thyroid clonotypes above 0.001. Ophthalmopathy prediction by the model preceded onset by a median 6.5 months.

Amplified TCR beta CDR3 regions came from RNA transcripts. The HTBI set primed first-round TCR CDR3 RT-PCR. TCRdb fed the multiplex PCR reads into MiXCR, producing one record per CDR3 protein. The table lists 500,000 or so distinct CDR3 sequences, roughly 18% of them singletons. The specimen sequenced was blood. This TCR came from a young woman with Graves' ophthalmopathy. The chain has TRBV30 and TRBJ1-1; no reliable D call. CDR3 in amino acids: CAWSVEPSTEAFF. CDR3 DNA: TGTGCCTGGAGTGTCGAACCAAGCACTGAAGCTTTCTTT. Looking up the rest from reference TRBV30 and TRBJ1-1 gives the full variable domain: SQTIHQWPATLVQPVGSPLSLECTVEGTSNPNLYWYRQAAGRGLQLLFYSVGIGQISSEVPQNLSASRPQDRQFILSSKKLLLSDSGFYLCAWSVEPSTEAFFGQGTRLTVV.